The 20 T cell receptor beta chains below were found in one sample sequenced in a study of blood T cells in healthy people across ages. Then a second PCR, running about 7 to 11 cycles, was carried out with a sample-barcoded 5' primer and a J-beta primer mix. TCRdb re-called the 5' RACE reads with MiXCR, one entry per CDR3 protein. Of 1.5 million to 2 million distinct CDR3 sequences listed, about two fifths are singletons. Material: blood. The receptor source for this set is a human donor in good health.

The CDR3 protein is CASRWAAGGTDTQYF. The CDR3 DNA follows: TGCGCCAGCCGCTGGGCTGCGGGCGGCACAGATACGCAGTATTTT. The chain combines TRBV5-1 with TRBJ2-3, with D maybe TRBD2 (5 bases). The length of the CDR3 is 15 residues. V was shortened by 7 bases and J by 1 base, with 16 bases between the two germline ends. CDR1 is SGHRS and CDR2 is YFSETQ in the germline V gene.

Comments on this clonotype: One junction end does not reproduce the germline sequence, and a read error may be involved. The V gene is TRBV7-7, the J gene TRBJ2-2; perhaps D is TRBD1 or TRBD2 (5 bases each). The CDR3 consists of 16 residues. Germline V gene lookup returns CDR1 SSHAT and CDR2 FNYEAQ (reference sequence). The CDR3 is CASSLAQGANTGELFF. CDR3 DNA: TGTGCTAGCAGCTTAGCGCAGGGCGCGAACACCGGGGAGCTGTTTTTT.

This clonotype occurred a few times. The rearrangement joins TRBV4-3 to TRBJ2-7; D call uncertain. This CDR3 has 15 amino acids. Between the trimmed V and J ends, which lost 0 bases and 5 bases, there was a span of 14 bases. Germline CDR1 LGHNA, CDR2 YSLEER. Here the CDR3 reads CASSQDQFAEDEQYF. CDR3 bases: TGCGCCAGCAGCCAAGATCAATTTGCAGAGGACGAGCAGTACTTC.

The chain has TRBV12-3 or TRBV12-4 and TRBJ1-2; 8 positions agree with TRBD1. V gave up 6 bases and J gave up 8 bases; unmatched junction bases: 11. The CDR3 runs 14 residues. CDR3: CASSPRQGFSGYTF. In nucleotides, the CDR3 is TGTGCCAGCAGCCCGAGACAGGGGTTTAGCGGCTACACCTTC.

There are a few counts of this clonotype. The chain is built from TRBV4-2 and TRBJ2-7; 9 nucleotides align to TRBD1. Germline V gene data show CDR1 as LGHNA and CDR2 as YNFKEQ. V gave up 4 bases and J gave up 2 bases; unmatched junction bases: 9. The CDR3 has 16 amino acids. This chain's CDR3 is CASSLTHRQGAYEQYF. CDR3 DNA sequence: TGTGCCAGCAGCCTCACACACCGACAGGGGGCCTACGAGCAGTACTTC.

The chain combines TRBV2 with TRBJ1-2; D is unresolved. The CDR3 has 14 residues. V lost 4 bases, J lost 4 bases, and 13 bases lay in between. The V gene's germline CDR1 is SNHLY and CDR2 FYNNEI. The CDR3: CASSALGQRYGYTF. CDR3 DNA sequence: TGTGCCAGCAGTGCCTTAGGGCAGCGCTATGGCTACACCTTC.

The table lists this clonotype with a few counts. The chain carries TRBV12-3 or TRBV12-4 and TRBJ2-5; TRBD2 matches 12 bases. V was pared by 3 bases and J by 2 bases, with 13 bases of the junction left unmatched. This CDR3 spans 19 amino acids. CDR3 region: CASSFLLTTTSGGQETQYF. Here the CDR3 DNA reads TGTGCCAGCAGTTTCTTACTAACAACGACTAGCGGGGGACAAGAGACCCAGTACTTC.

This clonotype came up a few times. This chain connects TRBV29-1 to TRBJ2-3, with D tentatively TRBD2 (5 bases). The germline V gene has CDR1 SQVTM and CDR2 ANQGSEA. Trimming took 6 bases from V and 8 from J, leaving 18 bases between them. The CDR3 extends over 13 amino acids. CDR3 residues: CSVPTPQRVTQYF. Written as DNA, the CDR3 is TGCAGCGTCCCGACCCCCCAGAGGGTTACGCAGTATTTT.

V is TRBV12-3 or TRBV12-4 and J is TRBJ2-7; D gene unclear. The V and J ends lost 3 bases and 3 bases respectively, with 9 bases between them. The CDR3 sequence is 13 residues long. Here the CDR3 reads CASSLLSGYEQYF. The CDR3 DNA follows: TGTGCCAGCAGTTTGTTATCGGGCTACGAGCAGTACTTC.

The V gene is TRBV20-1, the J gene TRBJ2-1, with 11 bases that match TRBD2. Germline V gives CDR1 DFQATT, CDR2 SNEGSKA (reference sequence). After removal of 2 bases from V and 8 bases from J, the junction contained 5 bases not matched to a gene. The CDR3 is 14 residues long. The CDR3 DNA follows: TGCAGTGCTAGAAGACTAGCGGGGAGGGATGAGCAGTTCTTC. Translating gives CSARRLAGRDEQFF.

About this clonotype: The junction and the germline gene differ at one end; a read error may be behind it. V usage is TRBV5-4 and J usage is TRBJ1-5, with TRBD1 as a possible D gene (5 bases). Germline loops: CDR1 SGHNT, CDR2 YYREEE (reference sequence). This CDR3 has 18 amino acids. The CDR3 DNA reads TGTGCCAGCACCTTGGCCGCCGCAGACAGCTATAGCAATCAGCCCCAGCATTTT. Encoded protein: CASTLAAADSYSNQPQHF.

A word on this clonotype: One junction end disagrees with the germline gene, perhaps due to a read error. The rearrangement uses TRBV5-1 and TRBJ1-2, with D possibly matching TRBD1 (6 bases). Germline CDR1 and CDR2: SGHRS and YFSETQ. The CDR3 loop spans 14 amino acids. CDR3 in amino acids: CANSLGTINYGYTF. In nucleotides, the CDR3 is TGCGCCAACAGCTTGGGGACAATTAACTATGGCTACACCTTC.

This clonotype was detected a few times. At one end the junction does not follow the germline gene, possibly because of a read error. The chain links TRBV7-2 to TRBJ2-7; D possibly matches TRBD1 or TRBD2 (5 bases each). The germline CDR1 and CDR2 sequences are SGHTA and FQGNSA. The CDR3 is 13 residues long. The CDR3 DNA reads TGTGTCAGCAGCAGACGGGACGGCTACGAGCAGTACTTC. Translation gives CVSSRRDGYEQYF.

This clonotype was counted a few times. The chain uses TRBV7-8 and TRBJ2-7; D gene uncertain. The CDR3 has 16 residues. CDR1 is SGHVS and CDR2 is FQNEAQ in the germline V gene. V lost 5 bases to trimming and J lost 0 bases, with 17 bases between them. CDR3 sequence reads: CASSRVGVSLSYEQYF. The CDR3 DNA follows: TGTGCCAGCAGCCGCGTCGGTGTGTCCCTCTCCTACGAGCAGTACTTC.

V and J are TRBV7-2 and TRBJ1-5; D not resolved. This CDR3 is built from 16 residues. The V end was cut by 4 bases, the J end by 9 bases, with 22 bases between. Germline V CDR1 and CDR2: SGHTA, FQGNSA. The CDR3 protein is CASSSGSADMLWPQHF. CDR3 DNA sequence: TGTGCCAGCAGCTCAGGTTCAGCCGACATGTTGTGGCCCCAGCATTTT.

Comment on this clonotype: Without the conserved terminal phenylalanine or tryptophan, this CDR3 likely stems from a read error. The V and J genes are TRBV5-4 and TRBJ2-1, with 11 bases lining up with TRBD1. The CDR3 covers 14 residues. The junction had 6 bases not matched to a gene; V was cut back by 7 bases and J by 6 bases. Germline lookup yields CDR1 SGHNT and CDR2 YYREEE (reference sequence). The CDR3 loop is CASGRDRGFNEQFV. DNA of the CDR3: TGTGCCAGCGGCCGGGACAGGGGGTTCAATGAGCAGTTCGTC.

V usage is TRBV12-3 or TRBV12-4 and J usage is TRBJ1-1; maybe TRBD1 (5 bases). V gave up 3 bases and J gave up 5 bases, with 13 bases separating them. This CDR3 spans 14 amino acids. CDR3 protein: CASSFWQGLTEAFF. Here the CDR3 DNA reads TGTGCCAGCAGTTTTTGGCAGGGCCTAACTGAAGCTTTCTTT.

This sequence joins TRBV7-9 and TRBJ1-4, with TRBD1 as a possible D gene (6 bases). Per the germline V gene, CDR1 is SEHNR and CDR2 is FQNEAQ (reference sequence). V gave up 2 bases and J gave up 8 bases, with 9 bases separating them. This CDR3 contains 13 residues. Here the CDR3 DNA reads TGTGCCAGCAGCTTACAGGGGACCGAAAAACTGTTTTTT. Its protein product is CASSLQGTEKLFF.

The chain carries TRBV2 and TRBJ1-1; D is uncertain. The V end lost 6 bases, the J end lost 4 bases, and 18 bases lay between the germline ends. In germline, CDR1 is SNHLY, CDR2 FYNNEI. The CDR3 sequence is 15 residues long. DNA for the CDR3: TGTGCCAGCAGCCCAACGGGGAGAGTAGGCACTGAAGCTTTCTTT. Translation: CASSPTGRVGTEAFF.

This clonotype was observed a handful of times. The CDR3 protein is CASSQEDRINYTF. The CDR3 DNA follows: TGTGCCAGCAGCCAAGAGGACAGAATTAACTACACCTTC. The chain combines TRBV4-2 with TRBJ1-2; D is perhaps TRBD1 (6 bases). This CDR3 spans 13 amino acids. Germline V gives CDR1 LGHNA, CDR2 YNFKEQ. Trimming left V 0 bases short and J 10 bases short, with 12 bases between.